Listed below are T cell receptor beta chains from one sample, sequenced in a study of CD8 T cells in ankylosing spondylitis. TCRdb reprocessed the 5' RACE reads with MiXCR, giving one entry per CDR3 protein. The data show about 130,000 distinct CDR3 sequences, with roughly 13% seen just once and about 3% held by the top ten. The sequenced sample was blood, either unsorted or a sorted T cell fraction (not recorded which). The receptors were gathered from a female donor with ankylosing spondylitis or in good health (not recorded which). The CDR3 runs from the conserved cysteine through the conserved F or W. The D gene is left open where the match is weak. Expanded clones are given a class, and other clones once, few, many or no size at all.

D gene: .; J gene: TRBJ2-7; V gene: TRBV9; clone size: few; CDR3 DNA: TGTGCCAGCAGCGCGACAGGCCAAACCTCCTACGAGCAGTACTTC; CDR3 protein: CASSATGQTSYEQYF
D gene: .; J gene: TRBJ1-4; V gene: TRBV11-2; clone size: .; CDR3 DNA: TGTGCCAGCAGGGGAATCCAAGAAAAACTGTTTTTT; CDR3 protein: CASRGIQEKLFF
D gene: .; J gene: TRBJ2-3; V gene: TRBV6-5; clone size: many; CDR3 DNA: TGTGCCAGCAGTTACTCTGTGGCAGATACGCAGTATTTT; CDR3 protein: CASSYSVADTQYF
D gene: .; J gene: TRBJ2-2; V gene: TRBV5-1; clone size: .; CDR3 DNA: TGCGCCAGCAAGGAGCGACAGCTTTCTAGGGGAGATGGGGAGCTGTTTTTT; CDR3 protein: CASKERQLSRGDGELFF
D gene: TRBD2; J gene: TRBJ2-3; V gene: TRBV5-1; clone size: many; CDR3 DNA: TGCGCCAGCAGCTTATCTAGCGGGAGTATGGATACGCAGTATTTT; CDR3 protein: CASSLSSGSMDTQYF
D gene: .; J gene: TRBJ2-5; V gene: TRBV6-1; clone size: many; CDR3 DNA: TGTGCCAGCAACCAAAGGGCCTTTAGGGAGACCCAGTACTTC; CDR3 protein: CASNQRAFRETQYF
D gene: .; J gene: TRBJ1-1; V gene: TRBV29-1; clone size: many; CDR3 DNA: TGCAGCGTTGAGGGGCGCATGAACACTGAAGCTTTCTTT; CDR3 protein: CSVEGRMNTEAFF
D gene: TRBD2; J gene: TRBJ2-7; V gene: TRBV7-2; clone size: .; CDR3 DNA: TGTGCCAGCAGCTTTCCAGCGGGGGGCTACGAGCAGTACTTC; CDR3 protein: CASSFPAGGYEQYF
D gene: TRBD1; J gene: TRBJ2-1; V gene: TRBV12-3/TRBV12-4; clone size: few; CDR3 DNA: TGTGCCAGCAGTTTAGACAGGGGGCGGCTAGATGAGCAGTTCTTC; CDR3 protein: CASSLDRGRLDEQFF
D gene: TRBD2; J gene: TRBJ2-2; V gene: TRBV7-2; clone size: few; CDR3 DNA: TGTGCCAGCAGCGCGGGGGGGAGAGGGGAGCTGTTTTTT; CDR3 protein: CASSAGGRGELFF
D gene: .; J gene: TRBJ2-3; V gene: TRBV7-8; clone size: .; CDR3 DNA: TGTGCCAGCAGCTTAGGGAGGGTCGACCAGCAGTATTTT; CDR3 protein: CASSLGRVDQQYF
D gene: TRBD2; J gene: TRBJ2-5; V gene: TRBV12-3/TRBV12-4; clone size: .; CDR3 DNA: TGTGCCAGCAGTCCCCGGACTAGCGTTGAGACCCAGTACTTC; CDR3 protein: CASSPRTSVETQYF
D gene: TRBD2; J gene: TRBJ2-7; V gene: TRBV12-3/TRBV12-4; clone size: .; CDR3 DNA: TGTGCCAGCAGTCCGGGACTAGGCGTCTACGAGCAGTACTTC; CDR3 protein: CASSPGLGVYEQYF
D gene: .; J gene: TRBJ1-2; V gene: TRBV7-2; clone size: .; CDR3 DNA: TGTGCCAGCAGCTTGGACACAATCAACTATGGCTACACCTTC; CDR3 protein: CASSLDTINYGYTF
D gene: TRBD1; J gene: TRBJ1-3; V gene: TRBV9; clone size: few; CDR3 DNA: TGTGCCAGCAGCGGACAGGGGGCGCGGGGAAACACCATATATTTT; CDR3 protein: CASSGQGARGNTIYF
D gene: .; J gene: TRBJ2-6; V gene: TRBV21-1; clone size: few; CDR3 DNA: TGTGCCAGCAGCAAGTGGGATACTGGGGCCAACGTCCTGACTTTC; CDR3 protein: CASSKWDTGANVLTF
D gene: .; J gene: TRBJ1-1; V gene: TRBV4-2; clone size: many; CDR3 DNA: TGTGCCAGCAGCCATGTTTTACAGAGGGGTGACACTGAAGCTTTCTTT; CDR3 protein: CASSHVLQRGDTEAFF
D gene: .; J gene: TRBJ2-3; V gene: TRBV3-1; clone size: many; CDR3 DNA: TGTGCCAGCAGCCACGGCGAGGGGGTGACAGATACGCAGTATTTT; CDR3 protein: CASSHGEGVTDTQYF
D gene: .; J gene: TRBJ1-1; V gene: TRBV27; clone size: few; CDR3 DNA: TGTGCCAGCAGTTTATCGAGGGAGAACACTGAAGCTTTCTTT; CDR3 protein: CASSLSRENTEAFF
D gene: TRBD1; J gene: TRBJ1-6; V gene: TRBV12-3/TRBV12-4; clone size: .; CDR3 DNA: TGTGCCAGCAGACCGGGACAGGGGAAAAGCAGTAATTCACCCCTCCACTTT; CDR3 protein: CASRPGQGKSSNSPLHF
D gene: .; J gene: TRBJ2-7; V gene: TRBV5-1; clone size: .; CDR3 DNA: TGCGCCAGCAGCCCACGCGGACAGAACTACGAGCAGTACTTC; CDR3 protein: CASSPRGQNYEQYF
D gene: .; J gene: TRBJ2-1; V gene: TRBV10-3; clone size: many; CDR3 DNA: TGTGCCATCAGTGAGTCGATTGACAGGACTAGCTCCTACAATGAGCAGTTCTTC; CDR3 protein: CAISESIDRTSSYNEQFF
D gene: TRBD1; J gene: TRBJ2-4; V gene: TRBV27; clone size: few; CDR3 DNA: TGTGCCAGCAGTGTTGCAGGGGGCATTGCCAAAAACATTCAGTACTTC; CDR3 protein: CASSVAGGIAKNIQYF
D gene: TRBD1; J gene: TRBJ2-7; V gene: TRBV20-1; clone size: few; CDR3 DNA: TGCAGTGCGGGACAGGGGGGATACGAGCAGTACTTC; CDR3 protein: CSAGQGGYEQYF
D gene: .; J gene: TRBJ2-7; V gene: TRBV7-9; clone size: .; CDR3 DNA: TGTGCCAGCAGCTTATCGGTAGGGGAGCAGTACTTC; CDR3 protein: CASSLSVGEQYF
D gene: .; J gene: TRBJ2-5; V gene: TRBV28; clone size: many; CDR3 DNA: TGTGCCAGCAGTTTAGTAGAGACCCAGTACTTC; CDR3 protein: CASSLVETQYF
D gene: TRBD1; J gene: TRBJ2-5; V gene: TRBV10-3; clone size: .; CDR3 DNA: TGTGCCATCAGTGTGGGACAGGGGTTTAAGAGGGAAGAGACCCAGTACTTC; CDR3 protein: CAISVGQGFKREETQYF
D gene: .; J gene: TRBJ2-3; V gene: TRBV28; clone size: once; CDR3 DNA: TGTGCCAGCAGTCGACCGGTTGATGGAGATACGCAGTATTTC; CDR3 protein: CASSRPVDGDTQYF
D gene: .; J gene: TRBJ2-5; V gene: TRBV3-1; clone size: .; CDR3 DNA: TGTGCCAGCAGCCAAGTCACCCCCCAAGAGACCCAGTACTTC; CDR3 protein: CASSQVTPQETQYF
D gene: .; J gene: TRBJ2-7; V gene: TRBV20-1; clone size: many; CDR3 DNA: TGCAGTGCTAGAGTGGGGGGCTCCTACGAGCAGTACTTC; CDR3 protein: CSARVGGSYEQYF
D gene: .; J gene: TRBJ2-3; V gene: TRBV12-3/TRBV12-4; clone size: many; CDR3 DNA: TGTGCCAGCAGTTCCACGACTGGAACAGATACGCAGTATTTT; CDR3 protein: CASSSTTGTDTQYF
D gene: .; J gene: TRBJ1-1; V gene: TRBV7-8; clone size: many; CDR3 DNA: TGTGCCAGCAGCTTCACTAATTTGGTGAACACTGAAGCTTTCTTT; CDR3 protein: CASSFTNLVNTEAFF
D gene: TRBD2; J gene: TRBJ2-5; V gene: TRBV5-5; clone size: .; CDR3 DNA: TGTGCCAGCAGCTTGAGTCTAGCGGGGCAAGAGACCCAGTACTTC; CDR3 protein: CASSLSLAGQETQYF
D gene: .; J gene: TRBJ1-2; V gene: TRBV6-4; clone size: many; CDR3 DNA: TGTGCCAGCAGTGTCATTACTACGGGCTATGGCTACACCTTC; CDR3 protein: CASSVITTGYGYTF
D gene: TRBD2; J gene: TRBJ2-2; V gene: TRBV7-3; clone size: .; CDR3 DNA: TGTGCCAGCAGCTTAAGGGCTAGCGGGAACACCGGGGAGCTGTTTTTT; CDR3 protein: CASSLRASGNTGELFF
D gene: .; J gene: TRBJ2-7; V gene: TRBV20-1; clone size: many; CDR3 DNA: TGCAGTGCTAGAGTGGTCGGGAATTTGTACGAGCAGTACTTC; CDR3 protein: CSARVVGNLYEQYF
D gene: TRBD2; J gene: TRBJ2-3; V gene: TRBV5-1; clone size: few; CDR3 DNA: TGCGCCAGCAGCCGCGGGAGTTGGGCCACAGATACGCAGTATTTT; CDR3 protein: CASSRGSWATDTQYF
D gene: .; J gene: TRBJ2-1; V gene: TRBV28; clone size: .; CDR3 DNA: TGTGCCAGCAGTCTAGCAGGGCAAGGGATCGACAATGAGCAGTTCTTC; CDR3 protein: CASSLAGQGIDNEQFF
D gene: .; J gene: TRBJ1-2; V gene: TRBV20-1; clone size: few; CDR3 DNA: TGCAGGGGGGGGGAGTCTAACTATGGCTACACCTTC; CDR3 protein: CRGGESNYGYTF
D gene: .; J gene: TRBJ2-3; V gene: TRBV3-1; clone size: many; CDR3 DNA: TGTGCCAGCAGCCAAGGGGGCATTAGCACAGATACGCAGTATTTT; CDR3 protein: CASSQGGISTDTQYF
D gene: TRBD1; J gene: TRBJ1-5; V gene: TRBV12-3/TRBV12-4; clone size: .; CDR3 DNA: TGTGCCAGCAGCAAGGGACAGGGGGCCATGAAAGTGGAGCCCCAGCATTTT; CDR3 protein: CASSKGQGAMKVEPQHF
D gene: TRBD2; J gene: TRBJ2-6; V gene: TRBV5-1; clone size: .; CDR3 DNA: TGCGCCAGCAGCTTGGAAAGGGGCCAGGGAGGGGTCGCCAACGTCCTGACTTTC; CDR3 protein: CASSLERGQGGVANVLTF
D gene: .; J gene: TRBJ2-3; V gene: TRBV2; clone size: many; CDR3 DNA: TGTGCCAGCAGTGGGGTGACAGATACGCAGTATTTT; CDR3 protein: CASSGVTDTQYF
D gene: .; J gene: TRBJ2-1; V gene: TRBV11-2; clone size: many; CDR3 DNA: TGTGCCAGCAGCTCAACCCGGGGGATAGGTGGTGAGCAGTTCTTC; CDR3 protein: CASSSTRGIGGEQFF
D gene: .; J gene: TRBJ2-2; V gene: TRBV7-9; clone size: many; CDR3 DNA: TGTGCCAGCAATGGTCTATCACTAAAGAACACCGGGGAGCTGTTTTTT; CDR3 protein: CASNGLSLKNTGELFF
D gene: .; J gene: TRBJ1-3; V gene: TRBV6-1; clone size: many; CDR3 DNA: TGTGCCAGCAGCCCCGGAGGTTCTGGGAACACCATATATTTT; CDR3 protein: CASSPGGSGNTIYF
D gene: .; J gene: TRBJ2-7; V gene: TRBV5-1; clone size: .; CDR3 DNA: TGCGCCAGCAGCGCCTTCTCCAACGAGCAGTACTTC; CDR3 protein: CASSAFSNEQYF
D gene: .; J gene: TRBJ2-1; V gene: TRBV7-9; clone size: few; CDR3 DNA: TGTGCCAGCAGCTTGTTGTCGAGCTACAATGAGCAGTTCTTC; CDR3 protein: CASSLLSSYNEQFF